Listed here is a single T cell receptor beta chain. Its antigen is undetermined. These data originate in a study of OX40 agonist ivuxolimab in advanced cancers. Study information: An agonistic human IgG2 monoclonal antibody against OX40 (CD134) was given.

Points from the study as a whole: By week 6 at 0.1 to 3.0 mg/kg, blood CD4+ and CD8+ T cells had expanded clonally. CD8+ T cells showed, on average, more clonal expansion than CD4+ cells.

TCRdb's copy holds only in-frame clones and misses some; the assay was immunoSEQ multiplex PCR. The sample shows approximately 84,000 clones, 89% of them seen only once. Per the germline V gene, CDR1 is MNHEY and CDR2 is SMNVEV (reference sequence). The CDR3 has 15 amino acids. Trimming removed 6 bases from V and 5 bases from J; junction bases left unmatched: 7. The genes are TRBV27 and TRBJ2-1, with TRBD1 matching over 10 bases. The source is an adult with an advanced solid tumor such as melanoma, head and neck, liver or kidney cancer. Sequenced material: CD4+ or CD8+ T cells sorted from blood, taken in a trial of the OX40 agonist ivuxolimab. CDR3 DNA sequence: TGTGCCAGCAGATCCGGGACAGGGGCCCACAATGAGCAGTTCTTC. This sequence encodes CASRSGTGAHNEQFF.